The sequence of this T cell receptor beta chain was determined in a study of T-cell memory formation after mild COVID-19. This clonotype has more than one count but fewer than ten. TCRdb passed the 5' RACE reads through MiXCR, listing each CDR3 protein once. The table records some 410,000 distinct CDR3 sequences, about 25% of them present only once. The specimen sequenced was PBMCs or a T cell subset sorted from them (not recorded which). This receptor was identified in an adult woman who had mild COVID-19 (a few samples of this study predate the infection). Cell type and time point are not known.

CDR3 loop: CASSSSRTRAAGYTDTQYF. The CDR3 DNA sequence: TGTGCCAGCAGCTCTAGCAGAACCCGTGCAGCGGGGTACACAGATACGCAGTATTTT. The chain couples TRBV7-9 to TRBJ2-3; TRBD2 matches at 7 bases. The germline gives CDR1 SEHNR, CDR2 FQNEAQ (reference sequence). The CDR3 contains 19 residues. V dropped 4 bases and J dropped 2; count of bases not matched to a gene: 18.